What follows is one TCR beta chain and its context. These data are taken from a study of blood T cell repertoires in COVID-19. Measured with immunoSEQ multiplex PCR; TCRdb has only the in-frame clones, and not every one. This sample has about 80,000 clones; less than 85% occur once, and the top ten carry around 13%. Germline V gives CDR1 MNHEY, CDR2 SVGAGI. Trimming stripped 6 bases from V and 0 bases from J, with 11 bases between. This CDR3 has 15 residues. Sequencing was performed on peripheral blood. The chain carries TRBV6-5 and TRBJ2-2; a weak D match, TRBD2 (6 bases). This receptor was taken from a human donor in a cohort sampled during active COVID-19. For the CDR3, the DNA is TGTGCCAGCAGGGGCTGGGGGGCGAACACCGGGGAGCTGTTTTTT. Its translation is CASRGWGANTGELFF.